Listed here are 13 T cell receptor beta chains from one sample, sequenced in a study of blood T cell repertoires in COVID-19. TCRdb's copy holds only in-frame clones and misses some; the assay was immunoSEQ multiplex PCR. This table has under 300,000 clones, roughly 79% appearing once. Input material: peripheral blood. The source is a woman aged 60-70 years with active or convalescent COVID-19.

The gene calls are TRBV6-1 and TRBJ2-7; 14 positions match TRBD2. V shed 1 base and J 6 bases; nucleotides not matched to a gene: 8. Germline loops: CDR1 MNHNS, CDR2 SASEGT. The CDR3 extends over 17 amino acids. The CDR3 bases are TGTGCCAGCAGTGAAGGCCTGGGACTAGCGGGGGCTTCCGAGCAGTACTTC. Its protein is CASSEGLGLAGASEQYF.

This rearrangement joins TRBV10-2 to TRBJ2-7; D might be TRBD1 (6 bases). CDR3 length: 11 amino acids. Germline V gene lookup returns CDR1 WSHSY and CDR2 SAAADI. V lost 9 bases and J lost 3, with 9 bases in between. CDR3 sequence (DNA): TGCGCCAGGGACAGCGTCTACGAGCAGTACTTC. It specifies CARDSVYEQYF.

The chain is built from TRBV7-6 and TRBJ1-6; D unclear. CDR3 size: 12 residues. Germline V CDR1 and CDR2: SGHVS, FNYEAQ. V was clipped by 3 bases and J by 13 bases, with 10 bases between them. CDR3 loop: CASSFSGRPLHF. In DNA, the CDR3 is TGTGCCAGCAGCTTCTCTGGCAGGCCCCTCCACTTT. Based on the CDR3 plus reference TRBV7-6 and TRBJ1-6, the full variable domain is GAGVSQSPRYKVTKRGQDVALRCDPISGHVSLYWYRQALGQGPEFLTYFNYEAQQDKSGLPNDRFSAERPEGSISTLTIQRTEQRDSAMYRCASSFSGRPLHFGNGTRLTVT.

This clone was detected many times. V and J are TRBV6-5 and TRBJ1-1; D not resolved. This CDR3 comprises 14 residues. Germline V gene data show CDR1 as MNHEY and CDR2 as SVGAGI. V shed 0 bases and J shed 6 bases, with 11 bases lying between them. CDR3 protein: CASSYSPPPPEAFF. CDR3 bases: TGTGCCAGCAGTTACTCTCCCCCCCCTCCTGAAGCTTTCTTT.

The J gene is TRBJ1-2, the V gene TRBV6-6; TRBD1 matches 7 bases. Germline CDR1 reads MNHNY; CDR2 reads SVGAGI (reference sequence). Germline trimming cut 0 bases from V and 8 bases from J; bases unmatched to any gene: 12. CDR3 length: 16 residues. CDR3: CASSYSVEGALRGYTF. The CDR3 region has the DNA TGTGCCAGCAGTTACTCAGTAGAGGGGGCTCTTCGGGGCTACACCTTC.

The gene calls are TRBV5-1 and TRBJ1-1; D is unresolved. The CDR3 runs to 17 residues. Trimming cost V 0 bases and J 0 bases, with 15 bases left between them. Germline V gene lookup returns CDR1 SGHRS and CDR2 YFSETQ. The CDR3 DNA reads as TGCGCCAGCAGCTTGGACCGGGTCGGCCTCATGAACACTGAAGCTTTCTTT. It yields the protein CASSLDRVGLMNTEAFF.

The J gene is TRBJ2-3, the V gene TRBV5-4; 8 nucleotides line up with TRBD2. Germline CDR1 SGHNT, CDR2 YYREEE (reference sequence). Trimming took 4 bases from V and 0 from J; bases not matched to a gene: 7. The CDR3 is 16 amino acids. The CDR3 nucleotides are TGTGCCAGCAGCCACGACGGGGGGGCTAGCACAGATACGCAGTATTTT. Translated, it gives CASSHDGGASTDTQYF.

The chain has TRBV11-1 and TRBJ2-5; D uncertain. The germline V gene has CDR1 SGHAT and CDR2 FQDESV (reference sequence). V lost 5 bases to trimming and J lost 4 bases, with 5 bases between them. This CDR3 has 11 residues. The DNA for the CDR3 is TGTGCCAGCAGCCCCTCAGAGACCCAGTACTTC. This sequence encodes CASSPSETQYF.

The chain employs TRBV2 and TRBJ1-5; D may be TRBD1 (5 bases). This CDR3 contains 16 residues. Trimming took 2 bases from V and 3 from J, leaving 14 bases between them. Germline V gives CDR1 SNHLY, CDR2 FYNNEI. DNA of the CDR3: TGTGCCAGCAGTGAAAATCTTAGGGGCACCAATCAGCCCCAGCATTTT. It is translated as CASSENLRGTNQPQHF. Variable domain in full (rest from reference TRBV2 and TRBJ1-5): EPEVTQTPSHQVTQMGQEVILRCVPISNHLYFYWYRQILGQKVEFLVSFYNNEISEKSEIFDDQFSVERPDGSNFTLKIRSTKLEDSAMYFCASSENLRGTNQPQHFGDGTRLSIL.

V and J are TRBV10-3 and TRBJ2-5, with D possibly TRBD1 on 6 matching bases. Per the germline V gene, CDR1 is ENHRY and CDR2 is SYGVKD. The CDR3 is 13 amino acids. Trimming took off 5 bases at V and 3 bases at J, with 10 bases between the two ends. This CDR3 is CAISSYREETQYF. The DNA of the CDR3 is TGTGCCATCAGTAGCTACAGGGAAGAGACCCAGTACTTC.

The V and J genes are TRBV6-5 and TRBJ1-1; D possibly corresponds to TRBD1 (5 bases). The CDR3 sequence is 14 residues long. The V end was cut by 4 bases, the J end by 1 base, with 10 bases between. Germline V gene sequence: CDR1 MNHEY, CDR2 SVGAGI. This CDR3 is CASSWGLENTEAFF. For the CDR3, the DNA is TGTGCCAGCAGTTGGGGACTTGAGAACACTGAAGCTTTCTTT.

The CDR3 loop reads CASSPLVRSYNEQFF. Here the CDR3 DNA reads TGCGCCAGCAGCCCACTAGTGCGCTCCTACAATGAGCAGTTCTTC. The chain combines TRBV4-1 with TRBJ2-1; D might be TRBD2 (5 bases). With 4 bases removed from V and 0 bases from J, the gap between germline ends came to 10 bases. Germline lookup yields CDR1 MGHRA and CDR2 YSYEKL. The CDR3 consists of 15 residues.

This sequence joins TRBV5-4 and TRBJ1-2; possibly TRBD1 for D (6 bases). Between the trimmed V and J ends, which lost 4 bases and 5 bases, there was a span of 6 bases. The CDR3 sequence is 11 residues long. CDR1 and CDR2 from the germline V gene are SGHNT and YYREEE (reference sequence). This CDR3 is CASSQGYGYTF. In nucleotides, the CDR3 is TGTGCCAGCAGCCAGGGGTATGGCTACACCTTC.